This entry lists 22 T cell receptor beta chains sequenced from one sample in a study of vaccination and CD4 T cells after COVID-19. Cultured CD4+ T cell DNA was sequenced using the Oncomine TCR Beta short-read assay. TCRdb passed the PCR reads through MiXCR, listing each CDR3 protein once. Here the sample spans about 10,000 distinct CDR3 sequences, around a third being singletons. These receptors' targets are unknown. Treatment described: roughly 10-day PBMC culture with coronavirus spike peptide pools or control peptides (ViraFEST assay). The input for sequencing was CD4+ T cells from blood, cultured in vitro, taken after SARS-CoV-2 vaccination. The receptors stem from a human donor who had recovered from COVID-19.

The chain uses TRBV15 and TRBJ1-4; TRBD1 is a possible D gene (5 bases). V dropped 3 bases and J dropped 6 bases, with 17 bases sitting between them. CDR1 LNHNV and CDR2 YYDKDF come from the germline V gene (reference sequence). This CDR3 is built from 16 residues. The CDR3: CATSSHRGVGDEKLFF. In DNA form, the CDR3 reads TGTGCCACCAGCAGCCACAGAGGGGTTGGGGATGAAAAACTGTTTTTT. Using reference TRBV15 and TRBJ1-4 for the parts outside the CDR3, the full variable domain is DAMVIQNPRYQVTQFGKPVTLSCSQTLNHNVMYWYQQKSSQAPKLLFHYYDKDFNNEADTPDNFQSRRPNTSFCFLDIRSPGLGDTAMYLCATSSHRGVGDEKLFFGSGTQLSVL.

The chain uses TRBV20-1 and TRBJ1-1; a weak D match, TRBD1 (5 bases). In germline, CDR1 is DFQATT, CDR2 SNEGSKA (reference sequence). This CDR3 has 16 amino acids. Trimming removed 1 base at V and 1 base at J, with 16 bases between. The CDR3 protein is CSARGRSRTRNTEAFF. In DNA form, the CDR3 reads TGCAGTGCTAGAGGACGATCTCGGACAAGGAACACTGAAGCTTTCTTT.

The genes are TRBV5-1 and TRBJ2-3; D gene uncertain. CDR1 and CDR2 (germline): SGHRS, YFSETQ. V lost 5 bases and J lost 6, with 7 bases in between. This CDR3 spans 11 amino acids. The CDR3 bases are TGCGCCAGCAGGGCCACGGATACGCAGTATTTT. Translating it yields CASRATDTQYF.

This clonotype was counted between two and nine times. DNA for the CDR3: TGTGCCAGCAGCGATTGGGGTTTTAGTCAGTATTTT. Translated, it gives CASSDWGFSQYF. This chain joins TRBV7-6 and TRBJ2-3; D gene ambiguous. V was cut by 5 bases and J by 12 bases, with 15 bases left in between. The CDR3 length is 12 residues. Germline V CDR1 and CDR2: SGHVS, FNYEAQ.

The genes are TRBV6-2 or TRBV6-3 and TRBJ2-7; perhaps TRBD1 as D (8 bases). CDR3 length: 20 residues. Germline V gene lookup returns CDR1 MNHEY and CDR2 SVGEGT. The V end lost 4 bases, the J end lost 2 bases, and 30 bases lay between the germline ends. The CDR3: CASSCVPGQGGREPPYEQYF. The CDR3 coding sequence is TGTGCCAGCAGTTGCGTCCCTGGACAGGGAGGGCGGGAGCCACCCTACGAGCAGTACTTC.

The chain is built from TRBV11-2 and TRBJ2-5, with 9 positions matching TRBD2. Germline V CDR1 and CDR2: SGHAT, FQNNGV. The V and J ends lost 4 bases and 5 bases, in that order; junction bases with no gene match: 11. The CDR3 covers 16 residues. Here the CDR3 DNA reads TGTGCCAGCAGCTCCAGGCGGGGGGGAAGTATGGAGACCCAGTACTTC. It translates to CASSSRRGGSMETQYF. The whole variable domain, filled in from reference TRBV11-2 and TRBJ2-5, reads EAGVAQSPRYKIIEKRQSVAFWCNPISGHATLYWYQQILGQGPKLLIQFQNNGVVDDSQLPKDRFSAERLKGVDSTLKIQPAKLEDSAVYLCASSSRRGGSMETQYFGPGTRLLVL.

V and J are TRBV19 and TRBJ2-1; 11 nucleotides line up with TRBD2. The CDR3 contains 16 residues. Germline values: CDR1 LNHDA, CDR2 SQIVND (reference sequence). Trimming cost V 5 bases and J 4 bases; bases outside gene matches: 7. The CDR3 is CASSPPGLAGYNEQFF. CDR3 nucleotide sequence: TGTGCCAGTAGTCCCCCCGGACTAGCGGGTTACAATGAGCAGTTCTTC.

The CDR3 DNA is TGTGCCAGCAGTGCGCGACAGGGGGCTAGAGGGCAAGAGACCCAGTACTTC. Translating it yields CASSARQGARGQETQYF. The chain employs TRBV25-1 and TRBJ2-5, with 10 bases that match TRBD1. Per the germline V gene, CDR1 is MGHDK and CDR2 is SYGVNS. V lost 4 bases and J lost 2; bases outside the gene matches: 10. The CDR3 length is 17 residues. Full variable domain (rest looked up from reference TRBV25-1 and TRBJ2-5): EADIYQTPRYLVIGTGKKITLECSQTMGHDKMYWYQQDPGMELHLIHYSYGVNSTEKGDLSSESTVSRIRTEHFPLTLESARPSHTSQYLCASSARQGARGQETQYFGPGTRLLVL.

The sample holds a few counts of this clonotype. In DNA, the CDR3 is TGTGCCAGCAGTGAATTTGGGGGGATTAATTCACCCCTCCACTTT. Translated, it gives CASSEFGGINSPLHF. The chain employs TRBV2 and TRBJ1-6; the D gene is possibly TRBD1 (5 bases). The CDR3 has 15 residues. V lost 2 bases, J lost 6 bases, and 11 bases lay in between. CDR1 SNHLY and CDR2 FYNNEI come from the germline V gene.

V is TRBV25-1 and J is TRBJ2-3; possibly TRBD1 for D (5 bases). The V and J ends lost 4 bases and 5 bases respectively, with 13 bases between them. Germline CDR1 reads MGHDK; CDR2 reads SYGVNS. This CDR3 contains 14 residues. The CDR3 spells CASSGLGQGDTQYF. The CDR3 nucleotides read TGTGCCAGCAGTGGGCTGGGTCAGGGAGATACGCAGTATTTT.

This clonotype was seen a few times. The chain has TRBV20-1 and TRBJ2-7; D unresolved. The ends were cut back, 2 bases at V and 2 bases at J, with 13 bases in the middle. CDR3 length equals 14 residues. From germline, CDR1 is DFQATT and CDR2 SNEGSKA (reference sequence). The DNA of the CDR3 is TGCAGTGCTAGAACAGCAAGCTTCACCTACGAGCAGTACTTC. Protein: CSARTASFTYEQYF.

The chain carries TRBV5-1 and TRBJ2-2, with D perhaps TRBD2 (5 bases). Trimming left V 0 bases short and J 4 bases short, with 13 bases between. Germline V gives CDR1 SGHRS, CDR2 YFSETQ. The CDR3 contains 16 residues. The CDR3 DNA follows: TGCGCCAGCAGCTTGGTTGATGGGAGTCGCACCGGGGAGCTGTTTTTT. It encodes CASSLVDGSRTGELFF.

The J gene is TRBJ2-4, the V gene TRBV6-1; D call uncertain. This CDR3 region has 14 residues. CDR1 MNHNS and CDR2 SASEGT come from the germline V gene. V lost 7 bases to trimming and J lost 6 bases, with 16 bases between them. The CDR3 loop is CASTARYKGNIQYF. The CDR3 nucleotides read TGTGCCAGCACTGCCAGGTACAAGGGAAACATTCAGTACTTC.

A few counts support this clonotype. The rearrangement joins TRBV7-9 to TRBJ1-1; 9 positions match TRBD1. Trimming cost V 1 base and J 1 base; bases outside gene matches: 7. CDR1 and CDR2 from the germline V gene are SEHNR and FQNEAQ (reference sequence). The CDR3 contains 17 residues. The CDR3 protein is CASSLEGQGLTNTEAFF. Written as DNA, the CDR3 is TGTGCCAGCAGCTTAGAAGGACAGGGGCTAACGAACACTGAAGCTTTCTTT.

This chain links TRBV25-1 with TRBJ2-1; TRBD2 agrees at 10 bases. Germline assignment: CDR1 MGHDK and CDR2 SYGVNS. This CDR3 region has 15 residues. V dropped 10 bases and J dropped 6; count of bases not matched to a gene: 12. CDR3 in DNA: TGTGCCACCGACACTCTAGCGGGAGTTGTCAATGAGCAGTTCTTC. Its protein is CATDTLAGVVNEQFF.

This chain connects TRBV30 to TRBJ1-1; no firm D call. The CDR3 is 11 residues long. The germline V gene has CDR1 GTSNPN and CDR2 SVGIG (reference sequence). The V gene lost 2 bases and the J gene lost 11 bases, with 12 bases spanning the gap. The CDR3 reads CAWSNGPRAFF. CDR3 DNA sequence: TGTGCCTGGAGTAATGGGCCCCGGGCTTTCTTT.

The rearrangement uses TRBV5-1 and TRBJ1-1, with D perhaps matching TRBD1 (6 bases). The CDR3 spans 13 residues. V was shortened by 7 bases and J by 11 bases, with 21 bases between the two germline ends. Looked up from germline, CDR1 is SGHRS and CDR2 is YFSETQ. The CDR3 DNA sequence: TGCGCCAGCGCTGCGGCAGGGGTCAGTGGGGCTTTCTTT. This codes for CASAAAGVSGAFF.

In this sample, this clonotype turned up a few times. For the CDR3, the DNA is TGTGCCAGCAGCCCAGGACAGGAAACCCAAGAGACCCAGTACTTC. This codes for CASSPGQETQETQYF. This chain joins TRBV11-3 and TRBJ2-5, with 7 bases lining up with TRBD1. Germline values: CDR1 SGHNT, CDR2 YENEEA. Trimming removed 5 bases from V and 1 base from J; junction bases left unmatched: 7. The CDR3 sequence is 15 residues long.

The chain links TRBV4-3 to TRBJ1-2; D gene unclear. The CDR3 spans 15 residues. V was trimmed by 6 bases and J by 4 bases, leaving 18 bases between them. CDR1 LGHNA and CDR2 YSLEER come from the germline V gene. Written as DNA, the CDR3 is TGCGCCAGCAGTCTTATTCAAAGGGTGGGCTATGGCTACACCTTC. Encoded protein: CASSLIQRVGYGYTF.

This clonotype appeared a few times. The J gene is TRBJ2-7, the V gene TRBV6-5, with D possibly matching TRBD2 (6 bases). V dropped 0 bases and J dropped 6 bases, with 18 bases sitting between them. The CDR3 contains 16 residues. The germline V gene encodes CDR1 MNHEY and CDR2 SVGAGI. The CDR3 DNA follows: TGTGCCAGCAGTTACTCTAGGGCGGATGGAGGGTCCGAGCAGTACTTC. Encoded protein: CASSYSRADGGSEQYF.

This chain joins TRBV27 and TRBJ2-2; TRBD1 agrees at 9 bases. The junction had 4 bases not matched to a gene; V was cut back by 5 bases and J by 3 bases. The CDR3 has 15 amino acids. Germline values: CDR1 MNHEY, CDR2 SMNVEV (reference sequence). The CDR3 bases are TGTGCCAGCAGTCCCGGGACAGGGTACACCGGGGAGCTGTTTTTT. Its protein product is CASSPGTGYTGELFF.

The chain is built from TRBV7-9 and TRBJ1-2; D gene unclear. The CDR3 runs 17 residues. Germline CDR1 SEHNR, CDR2 FQNEAQ (reference sequence). V gave up 1 base and J gave up 7 bases, with 22 bases separating them. The CDR3 DNA reads TGTGCCAGCAGCTTAGATTTGGAAATTTGGAGAAGTAGTGGCTACACCTTC. Translation: CASSLDLEIWRSSGYTF.